This TCR beta chain was retrieved from a study of T cells in Graves' hyperthyroidism and ophthalmopathy. Study as a whole: The blood sample was taken at first diagnosis, before treatment began.

The CDR3 runs 15 residues. V was clipped by 6 bases and J by 1 base, with 16 bases between them. What was amplified from RNA transcripts were TCR beta CDR3 regions. The TCR CDR3 was amplified in a first-round RT-PCR using the HTBI primer set. TCRdb fed the multiplex PCR reads into MiXCR, producing one record per CDR3 protein. The sample lists nearly 750,000 distinct CDR3 sequences, approximately 36% occurring once. Material for sequencing was blood. The chain couples TRBV12-3 or TRBV12-4 to TRBJ2-7; tentatively, D is TRBD2 (6 bases). This receptor was taken from a woman between 40 and 55 years old with Graves' hyperthyroidism. In nucleotides, the CDR3 is TGTGCCAGCAGACCAACCCGGGGGTTATCCTACGAGCAGTACTTC. This translates into CASRPTRGLSYEQYF.